A selection of T cell receptor beta chains follows, all from one sample in a study of regulatory and conventional T cells in RAG deficiency. The protocol was immunoSEQ multiplex PCR, while the TCRdb copy is restricted to in-frame clones and leaves out a portion. The data contain roughly 13,000 clones, about 92% of them singletons. Separately, the same data were catalogued under a study of regulatory T cells.

Sequences were obtained from CD4+ effector T cells sorted from blood. All receptors come from a human donor in good health. Each CDR3 is given with its conserved first and last residue. Each record gives: V gene, D gene, J gene, clone size, CDR3 protein, CDR3 DNA. A D gene is named only where the DNA matches it firmly. A row's size may be missing; if present it is once, few, many or a size class.

TRBV2	NA	TRBJ2-7	NA	CASKTASGGYEQYF	TGTGCCAGTAAGACTGCGTCGGGCGGGTACGAGCAGTACTTC
TRBV6-1	TRBD1	TRBJ2-2	NA	CASNEGTGTGFGGELFF	TGTGCCAGCAATGAGGGAACCGGGACAGGGTTCGGCGGGGAGCTGTTTTTT
TRBV2	NA	TRBJ2-5	NA	CASSPREKGTQYF	TGTGCCAGCAGTCCACGGGAAAAGGGGACCCAGTACTTC
TRBV29-1	NA	TRBJ2-5	NA	CSVEDLGGQETQYF	TGCAGCGTTGAAGATTTGGGAGGACAAGAGACCCAGTACTTC
TRBV5-1	TRBD1	TRBJ1-2	NA	CASSLTGQGFDGYTF	TGCGCCAGCAGCCTGACGGGACAGGGGTTCGATGGCTACACCTTC
TRBV5-1	NA	TRBJ1-3	NA	CASSFLEGNSGNTIYF	TGCGCCAGCAGCTTTCTTGAAGGCAACTCTGGAAACACCATATATTTT
TRBV5-1	TRBD1	TRBJ1-6	once	CASSRTGQNSPLHF	TGCGCCAGCAGCCGGACAGGTCAAAATTCACCCCTCCACTTT
TRBV4-1	TRBD1	TRBJ1-4	once	CASSQQGARNEKLFF	TGCGCCAGCAGCCAGCAGGGGGCGCGTAATGAAAAACTGTTTTTT
TRBV5-4	NA	TRBJ1-6	NA	CASSAGRINSPLHF	TGTGCCAGCAGCGCGGGACGGATAAATTCACCCCTCCACTTT
TRBV5-1	NA	TRBJ2-2	NA	CASRIFRTTNTGELFF	TGCGCCAGCAGGATCTTTAGGACAACCAACACCGGGGAGCTGTTTTTT
TRBV7-9	TRBD1	TRBJ1-4	few	CASSLGQGTTNEKLFF	TGTGCCAGCAGCCTTGGACAGGGGACGACTAATGAAAAACTGTTTTTT
TRBV18	NA	TRBJ2-1	NA	CASSPPLTTPRNEQFF	TGTGCCAGCTCACCACCGCTAACTACCCCTCGGAATGAGCAGTTCTTC
TRBV28	TRBD1	TRBJ2-7	NA	CASSLYLTGSEQYF	TGTGCCAGCAGTTTATACTTGACAGGGTCCGAGCAGTACTTC
TRBV5-1	NA	TRBJ1-2	NA	CASSLEAARGGYTF	TGCGCCAGCAGCTTGGAGGCAGCCCGTGGGGGCTACACCTTC
TRBV28	TRBD1	TRBJ1-2	NA	CASSLYRAGGAGGYTF	TGTGCCAGCAGTTTGTATCGGGCAGGGGGCGCAGGTGGCTACACCTTC